This TCR beta chain was obtained from a study of cytomegalovirus exposure and HLA in healthy donors (dated by TCRdb to 2015 to 2018). General notes on the study: According to an earlier analysis of around 600 of the donors, about 170 million T cells yielded 117 million unique TCR beta sequences and around 280 Gb of sequence data. The study used immunosequencing to profile the T cell repertoires of 666 subjects and linked those repertoires to cytomegalovirus serostatus. To predict cytomegalovirus infection status, the study combined high-throughput TCR immunosequencing, statistical association of individual TCRs with disease status, and machine learning. In addition to the first cohort of roughly 670 subjects, a separate validation cohort of over 90 different subjects was used. A handful of DR-DQ haplotypes were handled as single units for association and clustering because linkage in the cohort was strong. A later analysis re-examined previously published TCR beta repertoires from about 670 donors and added high-resolution HLA genotyping to investigate patterns of TCR occurrence. Donor age, sex, ethnicity and CMV serostatus were compiled alongside the repertoire data. Of the roughly 400 genotyped donors, 65% to 90% were placed in the genetic ancestry cluster associated with self-reported Caucasian donors. Both class I and class II loci were covered by HLA typing, at four-digit resolution. An earlier analysis of approximately 580 of the donors used high-throughput TCR beta sequencing to judge whether each TCR beta V gene segment behaved as functional or pseudogenic. The study aimed to test whether signatures of past pathogen exposure could be identified by cataloging public T cell receptors. Every repertoire in the discovery cohort had been generated on one and the same sequencing platform. Among some 400 genotyped donors of the cohort, an average of approximately 230,000 unique TCR beta nucleotide sequences were sequenced per donor, 15% to 20% of them non-productive. The number of donors typed differed by locus, with 629-630 for A, B, C, DRB1 and DQB1, approximately 500 for DQA1, 600 to 610 for DPA1, and approximately 470 for DPB1. Approximately 330 gigabases of sequencing data and around 85 million unique TCR sequences made up an early release that covered approximately 650 HLA-typed donors. A later genetic analysis used genome-wide SNP genotypes for 398 of the 666 donors, treating that subset as a discovery cohort. The later analysis used no new phenotypic data to find candidate immune exposures, relying instead on TCR beta sequences and their occurrence across donors. The study at large found these results: Most TCR sequences were seen in very few donors, while some public TCRs were found in many individuals. Because HLA typing was missing for some donors at each locus, association tests included only the typed subset. Linkage disequilibrium might explain the correlated functional status among segregating V segments, but an unknown experimental factor could not be excluded. Most CMV-associated TCR beta chains appeared to be HLA-restricted in a later analysis, and the HLA associations seemed to be driven largely by CMV exposure. Compared with equally common non-associated chains, HLA-associated TCR beta chains in a later analysis were more clonally expanded and had lower generation probabilities. In both the original and validation cohorts, the classifier was reported to diagnose cytomegalovirus status with high specificity and sensitivity. A later genetic analysis reported fewer N-insertions in productive TCRs among donors in an Asian-associated ancestry cluster than the approximately 670-donor mean. Some IMGT-functional V segments, including TRBV6-2 and TRBV6-3, could not be distinguished by the 87-base-pair reads and were therefore excluded. According to the authors, the approach could potentially be generalized to other disease states and immunological phenotypes. An association between a missense DCLRE1C variant and V-gene and J-gene trimming of TCR beta chains was found in a later genetic analysis and replicated in an independent cohort. A group of highly shared sequence variants was considered likely to be a technical artifact of the sequencing pipeline. The only immune exposure information available for the cohort was CMV serostatus. Strong co-occurrence of HLA alleles, especially DR and DQ, made assigning TCR associations to individual alleles difficult. In a later analysis, TCR association rates were found to vary across HLA loci, with the most associated TCRs seen for DRB1 alleles and the fewest for HLA-C alleles. In the study, roughly 160 TCR beta chains were listed as associated with cytomegalovirus. An earlier analysis of some 590 of the donors showed that most TCR beta V segments appeared in productive rearrangements either about 87% or about 30% of the time, which broadly matched IMGT annotations. Three of the identified cytomegalovirus-associated TCR beta chains were confirmed in vitro to be specific for cytomegalovirus antigens. Because counts were too low, 15 to 20 rarely observed V segments, including chromosome 9 orphons, were excluded from the earlier analysis of around 640 of the donors. At a false discovery rate of 0.05, a later analysis linked 16,951 TCR beta sequences to specific HLA alleles. A further reported finding was that TCR beta sequences accurately predicted the HLA-A and HLA-B alleles for most subjects in the first cohort. Several of the top co-occurrence clusters appeared to be linked to parvovirus B19, influenza, CMV and Epstein-Barr virus, according to a later analysis. Sequencing depth was assumed to be roughly uniform across donors in the presence/absence analyses, though that assumption may not hold. In this cohort, only TCR beta chains were sequenced, and detectable features were limited by the absence of alpha or paired-chain data.

Details on this clone: Its antigen is currently not known. Base qualities are missing; no much larger clone stands one base away.

From the cysteine through the phenylalanine, the CDR3 covers 13 amino acids. The entry retains the CDR3 DNA only, 39 bases that are in frame from base 1. The germline V gene (reference sequence) provides CDR1 SGHKS and CDR2 YYEKEE. At the junction V is shortened by 3 bases and J by 3 bases; bases outside the gene matches: 2. In total, fewer than 750 healthy bone marrow donors made up the cohort. At the time of sampling, all cohort members were nominally healthy, though unrecorded immune exposures were likely present. The donor tested CMV seronegative, placing the donor among the approximately 400 seronegative members of the cohort. A peripheral blood sample was collected from each donor, and TCR beta sequencing was performed on peripheral blood mononuclear cells. Genomic DNA extraction from the blood cell samples was performed with the Qiagen DNeasy Blood Extraction Kit. Libraries were made using the immunoSEQ multiplex PCR assay. The multiplex PCR relied on a mix of 60 forward primers for TCR Vbeta segments and 13 reverse primers for TCR Jbeta segments. The CDR3 region of rearranged TCR beta genes was amplified from genomic DNA by a multiplex PCR assay. The Illumina HiSeq System was used to sequence the amplified TCR beta libraries as 87-base-pair reads. As for the authors' bioinformatics: Across the 670 or so repertoires, a later analysis counted about 81 million unique TCR beta chains, roughly 11 million of which were shared by at least two donors. Raw reads were error-corrected and collapsed into unique sequences by a nearest-neighbor algorithm in which closely related sequences were merged to remove PCR and sequencing errors. CDR3 sequences were aligned to IMGT reference sequences to assign V, D and J gene segments. For a sequence to be retained, at least a six-nucleotide match to both a V gene segment and a J gene segment was required. A rearrangement counted as productive if the CDR3 had no stop codons and remained in frame with V and J, and every other rearrangement counted as non-productive. CDR3 was defined according to IMGT convention as the region running from the second conserved V-encoded cysteine to the conserved J-encoded phenylalanine. The earlier analysis of 587 of the donors excluded sequences that lacked an unambiguous match to a single V gene segment. An earlier analysis of 587 of the donors called V segments functional above 56.7% productive rearrangements and segregating when the between-donor standard deviation exceeded 5%. A statistical classification framework was developed to diagnose cytomegalovirus status using the catalog of TCR beta chain sequences. In a later analysis, V and J genes were assigned by comparing TCR nucleotide sequences against IMGT/GENE-DB human TR gene sequences. The TCRdist pipeline was used in a later analysis to assign CDR3 sequences and most-parsimonious VDJ recombination scenarios. In a later analysis, each TCR beta chain was defined by its CDR3 amino acid sequence together with its V-gene family, and reads without a unique V-gene family were excluded. As a way to deal with suspected cross-contamination and a sequencing artifact, a later analysis dropped under 600 nucleotide sequences that were highly shared and had low generation probability. In a later analysis, a clonal expansion index for each public chain was calculated from normalized within-repertoire ranks of inferred template counts. In a later analysis, generation probabilities were computed using a VDJ recombination model fitted to out-of-frame rearrangements, and the results were checked against IGoR. In a later analysis, TCR-TCR, TCR-HLA and TCR-CMV co-occurrence was scored with hypergeometric tests, and a repertoire-size bias correction was applied to TCR pairs. A later analysis estimated false discovery rates by permuting HLA or CMV assignments 20 times. A later analysis grouped co-occurring TCRs with DBSCAN, adding TCRdist sequence similarity when clustering within HLA-allele-positive subsets. Repertoires with fewer than 30,000 or more than 120,000 public chains, plus five repertoires with anomalous nucleotide sharing, were excluded from co-occurrence clustering. TCRdb limited this immuneACCESS table to in-frame rearrangements with V and J called. A share of clones is missing; checked studies link under half to unresolved V genes, and the rest is unexplained. That table gives V, J and clone size, and the DNA gave D and trimming. The sample contains 150,000 to 200,000 clones, more than 70% of them found a single time. Clones ranked in the top ten supply 3.1% of the sample.

Sample: PBMCs. The chain is encoded by TRBV5-5 joined to TRBJ2-5, with 7 bases in between that match TRBD1. The receptor was derived from a male donor in good health and CMV-seronegative. The CDR3 reads as follows: CASSYDREETQYF. The DNA sequence is given as TGTGCCAGCAGCTATGACAGGGAAGAGACCCAGTACTTC. The variable domain in full, with residues beyond the CDR3 obtained from the reference TRBV5-5 and TRBJ2-5 genes, is DAGVTQSPTHLIKTRGQQVTLRCSPISGHKSVSWYQQVLGQGPQFIFQYYEKEERGRGNFPDRFSARQFPNYSSELNVNALLLGDSALYLCASSYDREETQYFGPGTRLLVL.